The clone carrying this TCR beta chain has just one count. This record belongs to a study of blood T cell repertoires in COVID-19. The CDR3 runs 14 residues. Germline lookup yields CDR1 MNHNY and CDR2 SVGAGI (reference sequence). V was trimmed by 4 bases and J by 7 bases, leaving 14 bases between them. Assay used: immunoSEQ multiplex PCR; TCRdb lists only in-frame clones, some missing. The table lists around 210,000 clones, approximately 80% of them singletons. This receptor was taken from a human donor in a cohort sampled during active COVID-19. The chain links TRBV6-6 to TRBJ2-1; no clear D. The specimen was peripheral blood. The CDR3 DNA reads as TGTGCCAGCAGTTCCCCCCTAGTGGAGAATGAGCAGTTCTTC. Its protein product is CASSSPLVENEQFF.